One and the same sample provided the 26 T cell receptor beta chains below, sequenced in a study of chemoradiotherapy in HPV16-positive cancers. Assay: immunoSEQ multiplex PCR; the TCRdb copy retains only in-frame clones and omits some. The sample shows about 27,000 clones, about 93% of them seen only once. The sequences come from blood, collected from a patient who underwent chemoradiotherapy. Every receptor here comes from a human donor with HPV-associated anogenital cancer.

J is TRBJ2-1 and V is TRBV2; the match to TRBD2 covers 15 bases. This CDR3 has 15 amino acids. Trimming removed 7 bases from V and 8 bases from J; junction bases left unmatched: 6. Germline V CDR1 and CDR2: SNHLY, FYNNEI. The CDR3 DNA reads as TGTGCCAGCATCGGGACTAGCGGGAGGCGCGATGAGCAGTTCTTC. Translated: CASIGTSGRRDEQFF.

The chain couples TRBV29-1 to TRBJ2-7; 8 nucleotides agree with TRBD2. Trimming removed 4 bases from V and 2 bases from J; junction bases left unmatched: 10. CDR1 and CDR2 from the germline V gene are SQVTM and ANQGSEA. CDR3 length: 15 amino acids. The CDR3 loop is CSVAYGLAGAYEQYF. CDR3 DNA sequence: TGCAGCGTTGCCTACGGACTAGCAGGAGCCTACGAGCAGTACTTC.

This clone came up once. The chain carries TRBV28 and TRBJ2-3; TRBD2 matches at 8 bases. V lost 2 bases, J lost 0 bases, and 1 base stayed unmatched. This CDR3 comprises 15 residues. Germline V gives CDR1 MDHEN, CDR2 SYDVKM. CDR3 residues: CASSLAGGSTDTQYF. The CDR3 coding sequence is TGTGCCAGCAGTTTAGCGGGAGGTAGCACAGATACGCAGTATTTT.

This clone was detected once. The rearrangement links TRBV2 to TRBJ1-1; D possibly corresponds to TRBD1 (5 bases). V was trimmed by 4 bases and J by 6 bases, leaving 9 bases between them. Germline V gene lookup returns CDR1 SNHLY and CDR2 FYNNEI. The CDR3 covers 12 residues. DNA of the CDR3: TGTGCCAGCAGTGCAGGGTACGCTGAAGCTTTCTTT. Its protein product is CASSAGYAEAFF.

The chain has TRBV4-1 and TRBJ1-1; TRBD1 might be the D (6 bases). CDR1 and CDR2 from the germline V gene are MGHRA and YSYEKL. The V end was cut by 3 bases, the J end by 5 bases, with 22 bases between. The CDR3 loop spans 17 amino acids. CDR3 bases: TGCGCCAGCAGCCACACTCTGGCTGGCAGGGGCCAAACTGAAGCTTTCTTT. Translation gives CASSHTLAGRGQTEAFF.

This chain connects TRBV18 to TRBJ1-1; D might be TRBD1 (5 bases). Trimming took off 3 bases at V and 10 bases at J, with 18 bases between the two ends. Germline V gene data show CDR1 as KGHSH and CDR2 as LQKENI. This CDR3 comprises 14 residues. The CDR3 DNA reads TGTGCCAGCTCACCGAGAGACAGCGCCGTTAGAGCTTTCTTT. Translation gives CASSPRDSAVRAFF.

The J gene is TRBJ2-1, the V gene TRBV29-1, with TRBD2 as a possible D gene (6 bases). Germline CDR1 SQVTM, CDR2 ANQGSEA. The V end was cut by 6 bases, the J end by 8 bases, with 23 bases between. This CDR3 has 15 residues. Here the CDR3 reads CSVRPEISAGYEQFF. The CDR3 coding sequence is TGCAGCGTGAGGCCAGAGATCAGTGCGGGGTATGAGCAGTTCTTC.

This clone came up once. Relative to the germline gene, one junction end is altered; a read error may explain this. J is TRBJ1-1 and V is TRBV5-5; D is ambiguous. Germline V gene sequence: CDR1 SGHKS, CDR2 YYEKEE (reference sequence). There are 12 residues in the CDR3. Here the CDR3 reads CASSLANAEAFF. In DNA, the CDR3 is TGTGCCAGCAGCTTGGCGAACGCTGAAGCTTTCTTT.

The chain recombines TRBV4-1 with TRBJ2-7; a possible D gene is TRBD2 (6 bases). CDR3 length: 14 amino acids. Germline assignment: CDR1 MGHRA and CDR2 YSYEKL. V was cut by 8 bases and J by 0 bases, with 14 bases left in between. The CDR3 loop reads CASSGRDFSYEQYF. The DNA of the CDR3 is TGCGCCAGCTCAGGCCGGGACTTCTCCTACGAGCAGTACTTC.

The CDR3 region has the DNA TGTGCCAGCAGCCAGGACAGGGGATTGAGCTATGGCTACACCTTC. Residues: CASSQDRGLSYGYTF. This chain joins TRBV6-5 and TRBJ1-2; 9 positions match TRBD1. CDR3 length: 15 amino acids. Unmatched junction bases numbered 9, after V lost 6 bases and J lost 4 bases. In germline, CDR1 is MNHEY, CDR2 SVGAGI.

This clone showed up just a few times. CDR3 sequence: CASSSGGTGANVLTF. For the CDR3, the DNA is TGTGCCAGCAGCTCAGGGGGAACTGGGGCCAACGTCCTGACTTTC. The J gene is TRBJ2-6, the V gene TRBV7-3; 7 bases line up with TRBD1. From germline, CDR1 is SGHTA and CDR2 FQGTGA. Trimming cost V 4 bases and J 2 bases; bases outside gene matches: 2. The CDR3 spans 15 residues.

This chain links TRBV6-5 with TRBJ2-3; D gene uncertain. Germline-derived CDR1 and CDR2 are MNHEY and SVGAGI. There are 13 residues in the CDR3. V was pared by 7 bases and J by 1 base, with 9 bases between. CDR3 sequence: CASTLGGTDTQYF. The CDR3 region has the DNA TGTGCCAGCACTTTAGGCGGCACAGATACGCAGTATTTT.

This chain connects TRBV5-8 to TRBJ2-3; TRBD1 is a possible D gene (5 bases). The CDR3 is made up of 18 amino acids. V dropped 4 bases and J dropped 4 bases, with 25 bases sitting between them. CDR1 and CDR2 from the germline V gene are SGHTS and YDEGEE. In nucleotides, the CDR3 is TGTGCCAGCAGCCCAAAAAAAATCCTAGGGGTGGCCGCAGATACGCAGTATTTT. The encoded protein is CASSPKKILGVAADTQYF.

This rearrangement joins TRBV9 to TRBJ1-3; weak D call: TRBD1 (5 bases). CDR1 SGDLS and CDR2 YYNGEE come from the germline V gene. Trimming removed 3 bases from V and 0 bases from J, with 10 bases in between. The CDR3 totals 15 residues. DNA of the CDR3: TGTGCCAGCAGCGCCGGGGACGTCTCTGGAAACACCATATATTTT. It codes for CASSAGDVSGNTIYF.

The V call is TRBV7-3, the J call TRBJ2-3; TRBD1 is a possible D gene (5 bases). The V and J ends lost 5 bases and 6 bases respectively, with 12 bases between them. The CDR3 loop spans 13 amino acids. Germline V gene data show CDR1 as SGHTA and CDR2 as FQGTGA. The CDR3 DNA sequence: TGTGCCAGCAGCCCACGCCCAGGGGATACGCAGTATTTT. Translated, it gives CASSPRPGDTQYF.

This clone was observed a single time. The chain combines TRBV15 with TRBJ2-7; D might be TRBD1 (7 bases). The CDR3 has 15 amino acids. Germline CDR1 and CDR2: LNHNV and YYDKDF (reference sequence). V was pared by 3 bases and J by 4 bases, with 16 bases between. Written as DNA, the CDR3 is TGTGCCACCAGCAGGGACAGGACACGGGGGTACGAGCAGTACTTC. This sequence encodes CATSRDRTRGYEQYF.

The gene calls are TRBV7-9 and TRBJ1-2; D remains unclear. The CDR3 is made up of 14 amino acids. Trimming took 1 base from V and 0 from J, leaving 6 bases between them. Germline values: CDR1 SEHNR, CDR2 FQNEAQ (reference sequence). CDR3 in DNA: TGTGCCAGCAGCTTAGGGGTATCTAACTATGGCTACACCTTC. Encoded protein: CASSLGVSNYGYTF.

The V and J genes are TRBV15 and TRBJ1-2; 11 bases fit TRBD1. The CDR3 runs to 16 residues. Trimming took 0 bases from V and 4 from J; bases not matched to a gene: 4. CDR1 and CDR2 (germline): LNHNV, YYDKDF (reference sequence). The CDR3 DNA reads as TGTGCCACCAGCAGAGACCACGGACAGGGGGCCTATGGCTACACCTTC. Translation: CATSRDHGQGAYGYTF.

The chain uses TRBV9 and TRBJ1-6, with D perhaps TRBD1 (5 bases). Trimming took 0 bases from V and 7 from J, leaving 5 bases between them. Germline-derived CDR1 and CDR2 are SGDLS and YYNGEE. The CDR3 totals 13 residues. CDR3 DNA: TGTGCCAGCAGCGTAGGGGGGAATTCACCCCTCCACTTT. Translated, it gives CASSVGGNSPLHF.

This rearrangement joins TRBV19 to TRBJ2-3; 7 bases are shared with TRBD2. In germline, CDR1 is LNHDA, CDR2 SQIVND (reference sequence). The length of the CDR3 is 15 residues. V lost 7 bases, J lost 4 bases, and 11 bases stayed unmatched. The CDR3 here is CASTSGLRGSDTQYF. The DNA for the CDR3 is TGTGCCAGTACCTCGGGACTACGTGGCTCAGATACGCAGTATTTT.

V usage is TRBV7-3 and J usage is TRBJ2-2; D possibly corresponds to TRBD2 (5 bases). CDR1 SGHTA and CDR2 FQGTGA come from the germline V gene. Trimming took 5 bases from V and 7 from J, leaving 11 bases between them. The CDR3 is 13 residues long. The CDR3 region has the DNA TGTGCCAGCAGCGTCACTAGTAGCGGGGAGCTGTTTTTT. This translates into CASSVTSSGELFF.

V and J are TRBV5-1 and TRBJ2-2; D gene ambiguous. The germline CDR1 and CDR2 sequences are SGHRS and YFSETQ. Trimming stripped 0 bases from V and 0 bases from J, with 6 bases between. The CDR3 extends over 15 amino acids. Here the CDR3 reads CASSLEAANTGELFF. CDR3 nucleotide sequence: TGCGCCAGCAGCTTGGAGGCAGCGAACACCGGGGAGCTGTTTTTT.

The chain couples TRBV6-5 to TRBJ1-2; 11 bases agree with TRBD1. V lost 2 bases and J lost 8; bases outside the gene matches: 10. Germline V gene sequence: CDR1 MNHEY, CDR2 SVGAGI. There are 16 residues in the CDR3. The CDR3 DNA reads as TGTGCCAGCAGTTACCTATGGGACAGGGGGACGAGGGGCTACACCTTC. Its translation is CASSYLWDRGTRGYTF.

This rearrangement joins TRBV7-2 to TRBJ1-4, with 7 positions matching TRBD1. This CDR3 spans 14 amino acids. Trimming removed 5 bases from V and 5 bases from J; junction bases left unmatched: 5. CDR1 and CDR2 from the germline V gene are SGHTA and FQGNSA. The CDR3 spells CASSTGQQNEKLFF. In nucleotides, the CDR3 is TGTGCCAGCAGCACGGGACAGCAGAATGAAAAACTGTTTTTT.

The rearrangement joins TRBV4-2 to TRBJ1-5; D gene uncertain. Per the germline V gene, CDR1 is LGHNA and CDR2 is YNFKEQ. The CDR3 covers 16 residues. V was pared by 1 base and J by 3 bases, with 13 bases between. The CDR3 region is CASSQVGKGSNQPQHF. The CDR3 DNA reads TGTGCCAGCAGCCAAGTTGGGAAGGGATCCAATCAGCCCCAGCATTTT.

The chain uses TRBV2 and TRBJ1-5; no clear D. The CDR3 has 14 amino acids. Germline assignment: CDR1 SNHLY and CDR2 FYNNEI. The germline V and J ends were trimmed by 2 bases and 11 bases, with 16 bases remaining between them. CDR3: CASSENGSGGSQHF. CDR3 DNA: TGTGCCAGCAGTGAAAATGGAAGCGGCGGGTCCCAGCATTTT.